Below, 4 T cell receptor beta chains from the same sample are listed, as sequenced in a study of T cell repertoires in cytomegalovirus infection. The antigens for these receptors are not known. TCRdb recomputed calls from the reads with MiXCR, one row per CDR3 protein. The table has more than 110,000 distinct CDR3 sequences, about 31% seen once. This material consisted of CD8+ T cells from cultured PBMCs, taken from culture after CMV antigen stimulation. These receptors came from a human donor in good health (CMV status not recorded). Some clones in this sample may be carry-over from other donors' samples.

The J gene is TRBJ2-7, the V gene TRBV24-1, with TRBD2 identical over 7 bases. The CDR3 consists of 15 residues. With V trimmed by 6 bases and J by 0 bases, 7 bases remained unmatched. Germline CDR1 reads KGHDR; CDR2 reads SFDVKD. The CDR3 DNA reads TGTGCCACCAGTAACGGCGGGGGAAGCTCCTACGAGCAGTACTTC. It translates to CATSNGGGSSYEQYF.

The DNA of the CDR3 is TGTGCCAGCAGCTTAAGCGGACAGGTAGTCTACGAGCAGTACTTC. Its protein is CASSLSGQVVYEQYF. The rearrangement uses TRBV11-1 and TRBJ2-7; 7 bases are shared with TRBD1. V gave up 2 bases and J gave up 3 bases; unmatched junction bases: 7. Germline V gives CDR1 SGHAT, CDR2 FQDESV (reference sequence). The CDR3 consists of 15 residues.

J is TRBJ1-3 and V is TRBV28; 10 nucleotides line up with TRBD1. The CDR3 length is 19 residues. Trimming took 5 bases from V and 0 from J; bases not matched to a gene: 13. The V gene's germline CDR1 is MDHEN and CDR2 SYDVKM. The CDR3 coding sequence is TGTGCCAGCAGTCTAGGACAGGGGGTTACTCACTTCTCTGGAAACACCATATATTTT. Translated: CASSLGQGVTHFSGNTIYF.

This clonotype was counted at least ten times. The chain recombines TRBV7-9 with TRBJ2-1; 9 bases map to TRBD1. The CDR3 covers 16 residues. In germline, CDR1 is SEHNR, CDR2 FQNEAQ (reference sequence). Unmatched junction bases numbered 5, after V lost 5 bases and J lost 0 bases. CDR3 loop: CASSPRTGDSYNEQFF. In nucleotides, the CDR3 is TGTGCCAGCAGCCCCCGGACAGGGGACTCCTACAATGAGCAGTTCTTC.